Each of the 10 T cell receptor beta chains below was sequenced from the same sample in a study of blood T cell repertoires in COVID-19. Clones were sequenced by immunoSEQ multiplex PCR, and TCRdb holds only the in-frame ones, with some missing. Of about 350,000 clones listed, over 75% are singletons. Sequencing was performed on PBMCs or T cells enriched from blood (not recorded which). The source is a woman aged 25 to 39 who had recovered from COVID-19.

The rearrangement joins TRBV9 to TRBJ1-2, with TRBD1 identical over 12 bases. This CDR3 has 20 residues. Germline loops: CDR1 SGDLS, CDR2 YYNGEE. After removal of 0 bases from V and 5 bases from J, the junction contained 17 bases not matched to a gene. CDR3 residues: CASSVATWGTGGEGPYGYTF. The CDR3 DNA follows: TGTGCCAGCAGCGTAGCTACGTGGGGGACAGGGGGCGAAGGGCCATATGGCTACACCTTC.

The genes are TRBV20-1 and TRBJ2-5; weak D call: TRBD1 (5 bases). The CDR3 covers 15 residues. CDR1 and CDR2 from the germline V gene are DFQATT and SNEGSKA (reference sequence). Trimming pared 3 bases from V and 5 bases from J, leaving 19 bases between. This CDR3 is CSASVGPFARETQYF. For the CDR3, the DNA is TGCAGTGCTAGTGTGGGGCCGTTCGCGAGGGAGACCCAGTACTTC.

The chain has TRBV6-5 and TRBJ1-2, with TRBD1 matching over 8 bases. J was trimmed by 5 bases and V by 6 bases; bases with no gene match: 8. CDR3 length: 14 residues. Germline V CDR1 and CDR2: MNHEY, SVGAGI. CDR3: CASSTSGGAYGYTF. CDR3 nucleotide sequence: TGTGCCAGCAGCACCTCAGGGGGCGCTTATGGCTACACCTTC.

The chain is built from TRBV9 and TRBJ2-3; TRBD1 matches 7 bases. This CDR3 is 15 amino acids long. Germline V gene sequence: CDR1 SGDLS, CDR2 YYNGEE. V shed 3 bases, J shed 1 base, and the junction held 5 bases outside the gene matches. This chain's CDR3 is CASSEGDSRTDTQYF. The CDR3 nucleotides read TGTGCCAGCAGCGAAGGGGACAGCCGCACAGATACGCAGTATTTT.

This sequence joins TRBV7-9 and TRBJ1-5; 8 bases are shared with TRBD1. The CDR3 runs 14 residues. V trimming: 5 bases; J trimming: 6 bases; junction bases outside the gene matches: 6. Germline assignment: CDR1 SEHNR and CDR2 FQNEAQ (reference sequence). The DNA of the CDR3 is TGTGCCAGCAGCCTCGCAGGGGGCTCTCAGCCCCAGCATTTT. Residues: CASSLAGGSQPQHF.

The chain has TRBV28 and TRBJ1-1, with 10 nucleotides matching TRBD1. This CDR3 is 13 amino acids long. After removal of 5 bases from V and 12 bases from J, the junction contained 9 bases not matched to a gene. Germline assignment: CDR1 MDHEN and CDR2 SYDVKM. The CDR3 DNA is TGTGCCAGCAGTCCAATGACAGGGGGCCCTTCTTTCTTT. Translating it yields CASSPMTGGPSFF. The full variable domain, completed using reference TRBV28 and TRBJ1-1, is DVKVTQSSRYLVKRTGEKVFLECVQDMDHENMFWYRQDPGLGLRLIYFSYDVKMKEKGDIPEGYSVSREKKERFSLILESASTNQTSMYLCASSPMTGGPSFFGQGTRLTVV.

V usage is TRBV7-8 and J usage is TRBJ1-2; no clear D gene. Looked up from germline, CDR1 is SGHVS and CDR2 is FQNEAQ. The CDR3 totals 15 residues. Trimming left V 1 base short and J 8 bases short, with 17 bases between. CDR3 DNA sequence: TGTGCCAGCAGCTTAGTGCGAGACATAGCGGGCGGCTACACCTTC. Amino acids: CASSLVRDIAGGYTF.

The chain carries TRBV4-3 and TRBJ1-5, with no clear D. V was clipped by 0 bases and J by 2 bases, with 5 bases between them. Germline V lookup: CDR1 LGHNA, CDR2 YSLEER. The CDR3 has 14 amino acids. As DNA, the CDR3 is TGCGCCAGCAGCCAAGATCGAGGCAATCAGCCCCAGCATTTT. Its translation is CASSQDRGNQPQHF.

The chain links TRBV10-3 to TRBJ2-5, with no clear D. CDR1 ENHRY and CDR2 SYGVKD come from the germline V gene. Trimming took 8 bases from V and 1 from J, leaving 11 bases between them. There are 13 residues in the CDR3. The CDR3 reads CAIRRGSQETQYF. The CDR3 coding sequence is TGTGCCATCCGAAGAGGATCCCAAGAGACCCAGTACTTC.

The chain carries TRBV6-5 and TRBJ1-6; 7 bases agree with TRBD1. With 5 bases clipped from V and 6 bases from J, the junction kept 7 bases outside the gene matches. CDR3 length: 15 residues. In germline, CDR1 is MNHEY, CDR2 SVGAGI. Here the CDR3 DNA reads TGTGCCAGCAGTCAAAGGGACAGAACTAATTCACCCCTCCACTTT. Translated: CASSQRDRTNSPLHF.